This T cell receptor beta chain was retrieved from a study of blood T cell repertoires in COVID-19. Study information: Sample material is recorded as cDNA or gDNA derived from T cells, B-cell-depleted T cells, or PBMCs.

Clones were sequenced by immunoSEQ multiplex PCR, and TCRdb holds only the in-frame ones, with some missing. The table includes 410,000 or so clones, approximately 91% detected once. Seattle cases were enrolled at active infection and followed longitudinally. The CDR3 has 14 residues. Germline lookup yields CDR1 MDHEN and CDR2 SYDVKM. V shed 10 bases and J shed 3 bases, with 16 bases lying between them. This clonotype originated in a woman aged 40 to 49 with COVID-19, enrolled during active disease. The sample comprised peripheral blood. The chain recombines TRBV28 with TRBJ2-1; D is possibly TRBD2 (5 bases). The CDR3 bases are TGTGCCACCGACGGGAATCCAAGCTACAATGAGCAGTTCTTC. It yields the protein CATDGNPSYNEQFF.